This T cell receptor beta chain was observed in a study of T cells in Graves' hyperthyroidism and ophthalmopathy. Concerning this clonotype itself: The antigen is undetermined.

Those with hyperthyroidism were 18 to 65 years old, newly diagnosed, and ill for under 2 months. Orbital computed tomography and thyroid ultrasound, together with serum TRAb and thyroxine and clinical symptoms, were used for diagnoses. Cells are PBMCs isolated from around 9.4 ml of fresh blood. Germline trimming cut 6 bases from V and 3 bases from J; bases unmatched to any gene: 10. From germline, CDR1 is KGHSH and CDR2 LQKENI. The CDR3 loop spans 15 amino acids. General observations from the study: Most thyroid clonotypes expanded above 0.001 were also detected in blood.

Using RNA transcripts as the source, TCR beta CDR3 regions were amplified. The TCR CDR3 was amplified in a first-round RT-PCR using the HTBI primer set. TCRdb itself ran the multiplex PCR reads through MiXCR, one entry per CDR3 protein. The sample yields some 560,000 distinct CDR3 sequences, approximately 14% seen once. This rearrangement joins TRBV18 to TRBJ2-7; TRBD1 aligns across 8 bases. Sequencing was performed on blood. The receptor comes from a woman between 25 and 40 years old with Graves' hyperthyroidism. The CDR3 sequence: CASSRSGGPDYEQYF. Written as DNA, the CDR3 is TGTGCCAGCTCTCGATCAGGGGGCCCGGACTACGAGCAGTACTTC. The variable domain in full, with the rest retrieved from reference TRBV18 and TRBJ2-7, is NAGVMQNPRHLVRRRGQEARLRCSPMKGHSHVYWYRQLPEEGLKFMVYLQKENIIDESGMPKERFSAEFPKEGPSILRIQQVVRGDSAAYFCASSRSGGPDYEQYFGPGTRLTVT.